The 5 T cell receptor beta chains below all came from one sample that was sequenced in a study of cytomegalovirus exposure and HLA in healthy donors. The PCR was carried out with 60 Vbeta primers and 13 Jbeta primers. Sequencing was performed with immunoSEQ multiplex PCR; in TCRdb, only in-frame clones are kept and a portion is missing. This table holds 180,000 or so clones, over 75% found once. Sequencing was performed on PBMCs. The receptors were sampled from a woman younger than 45 in good health and CMV-seronegative.

The rearrangement links TRBV5-1 to TRBJ2-2; a possible D gene is TRBD2 (6 bases). The CDR3 has 14 amino acids. V dropped 1 base and J dropped 6 bases, with 10 bases sitting between them. Germline lookup yields CDR1 SGHRS and CDR2 YFSETQ. The chain's CDR3 is CASSLSPGAGELFF. CDR3 DNA sequence: TGCGCCAGCAGCTTGAGTCCGGGGGCCGGGGAGCTGTTTTTT. Complete variable domain (other parts from reference TRBV5-1 and TRBJ2-2): KAGVTQTPRYLIKTRGQQVTLSCSPISGHRSVSWYQQTPGQGLQFLFEYFSETQRNKGNFPGRFSGRQFSNSRSEMNVSTLELGDSALYLCASSLSPGAGELFFGEGSRLTVL.

The genes are TRBV5-4 and TRBJ2-7; TRBD2 agrees at 12 bases. Trimming at V came to 4 bases and at J to 3 bases, leaving 14 bases not matched to a gene. CDR1 SGHNT and CDR2 YYREEE come from the germline V gene (reference sequence). The CDR3 is 18 residues long. CDR3: CASSPGLAGFKSGYEQYF. The CDR3 DNA reads as TGTGCCAGCAGCCCCGGACTAGCGGGGTTCAAATCGGGCTACGAGCAGTACTTC.

The chain is built from TRBV5-1 and TRBJ2-1; the D gene is possibly TRBD2 (6 bases). Germline loops: CDR1 SGHRS, CDR2 YFSETQ. The CDR3 length is 14 residues. V was shortened by 4 bases and J by 6 bases, with 14 bases between the two germline ends. Here the CDR3 reads CASSRGGGINEQFF. The CDR3 DNA reads TGCGCCAGCAGCCGCGGAGGAGGGATCAATGAGCAGTTCTTC.

The chain links TRBV4-3 to TRBJ2-5; 10 bases agree with TRBD1. This CDR3 comprises 15 residues. The J segment lost 0 bases and the V segment lost 3 bases, leaving 1 base of the junction unmatched. Germline assignment: CDR1 LGHNA and CDR2 YSLEER. The CDR3 DNA is TGCGCCAGCAGCCAGGGACAGGGGTACCAAGAGACCCAGTACTTC. Amino acids: CASSQGQGYQETQYF.

This chain uses TRBV7-2 with TRBJ2-3; D remains ambiguous. The germline gives CDR1 SGHTA, CDR2 FQGNSA. The CDR3 spans 15 residues. V shed 2 bases and J shed 5 bases, with 14 bases lying between them. The chain's CDR3 is CASSLRQGRRDTQYF. CDR3 in DNA: TGTGCCAGCAGCTTAAGGCAAGGAAGGAGAGATACGCAGTATTTT.